This T cell receptor (beta chain) was retrieved from a study of T-cell memory formation after mild COVID-19. Using its own MiXCR run on the 5' RACE reads, TCRdb lists one record per CDR3 protein. The sample has more than 250,000 distinct CDR3 sequences, around 15% seen once. This clonotype was observed a handful of times. From germline, CDR1 is SGHDT and CDR2 YYEEEE. The V end lost 6 bases, the J end lost 0 bases, and 10 bases lay between the germline ends. The CDR3 runs to 13 residues. The material sequenced was PBMCs or a T cell subset sorted from them (not recorded which). The chain employs TRBV5-6 and TRBJ2-7; D is ambiguous. This clonotype was obtained from a man aged 18 to 29 who had mild COVID-19 (a few samples of this study predate the infection). Cell type and time point are not known. CDR3 protein: CASTGPPSYEQYV. CDR3 nucleotide sequence: TGTGCCAGCACCGGCCCTCCCTCCTACGAGCAGTACGTC.